These 19 T cell receptor beta chains were sequenced from one sample in a study of spatial heterogeneity in lung cancer. Study conclusions and caveats: It was found that expanded intratumoral alpha and beta TCR counts tracked tumor mutation counts.

Documented time point: sample taken at primary tumor resection. No antigen is known for these receptors. TCRdb independently ran MiXCR on the 5' RACE reads; one entry per CDR3 protein. The sample yields 950 or so distinct CDR3 sequences, 20% to 25% seen once. Sequenced material: lung tumor tissue, taken at surgery. These receptors were taken from a male donor with early-stage non-small cell lung cancer.

On this clonotype: This beta chain was picked up by a library intended for alpha chains and is off target, so its count carries little meaning. V is TRBV27 and J is TRBJ2-5, with D perhaps matching TRBD2 (6 bases). Trimming took off 2 bases at V and 2 bases at J, with 21 bases between the two ends. Germline-derived CDR1 and CDR2 are MNHEY and SMNVEV (reference sequence). The CDR3 runs to 18 residues. The CDR3, as DNA: TGTGCCAGCAGTTTAAGGGCCCCCAGGGACTTACTACAAGAGACCCAGTACTTC. It codes for CASSLRAPRDLLQETQYF.

By sample share, this clonotype is large. This beta chain is a stray read from a library made for alpha chains; its abundance is not meaningful. The rearrangement joins TRBV27 to TRBJ2-1; 8 bases map to TRBD2. Germline-derived CDR1 and CDR2 are MNHEY and SMNVEV (reference sequence). CDR3 length equals 13 residues. Trimming at V came to 9 bases and at J to 0 bases, leaving 1 base not matched to a gene. The CDR3 DNA reads TGTGCCAGTGGACTAGCCTCCTACAATGAGCAGTTCTTC. Protein: CASGLASYNEQFF.

This clonotype was seen a few times. A library made for alpha chains picked up this beta chain off target, so its size means little. The genes are TRBV4-1 and TRBJ2-1, with 7 nucleotides matching TRBD1. With V trimmed by 0 bases and J by 0 bases, 5 bases remained unmatched. Looked up from germline, CDR1 is MGHRA and CDR2 is YSYEKL. The CDR3 has 17 amino acids. In DNA, the CDR3 is TGCGCCAGCAGCCAAGATACAGGGGCGTCCTCCTACAATGAGCAGTTCTTC. Amino acid sequence: CASSQDTGASSYNEQFF.

With regard to this clonotype: This beta chain is a stray read from a library made for alpha chains; its abundance is not meaningful. The chain is built from TRBV5-1 and TRBJ2-1; D perhaps matches TRBD2 (5 bases). Germline loops: CDR1 SGHRS, CDR2 YFSETQ. The V gene lost 5 bases and the J gene lost 8 bases, with 23 bases spanning the gap. The CDR3 has 16 residues. In DNA, the CDR3 is TGCGCCAGCAGTCCAGTACTAGGGCTCCTTACAGATGAGCAGTTCTTC. It specifies CASSPVLGLLTDEQFF.

Of note for this clonotype: A library made for alpha chains picked up this beta chain off target, so its size means little. The chain employs TRBV6-2 or TRBV6-3 and TRBJ2-5; D remains unclear. The CDR3 sequence is 14 residues long. Trimming left V 0 bases short and J 6 bases short, with 11 bases between. CDR1 and CDR2 (germline): MNHEY, SVGEGT. Here the CDR3 reads CASSYSGQLQTQYF. The CDR3 bases are TGTGCCAGCAGTTACTCGGGTCAGTTGCAGACCCAGTACTTC.

A few counts support this clonotype. This beta chain represents an off-target read in a library built for alpha chains; its size is of limited meaning. This rearrangement joins TRBV6-5 to TRBJ2-7; D is perhaps TRBD1 or TRBD2 (5 bases each). The germline V gene has CDR1 MNHEY and CDR2 SVGAGI. The CDR3 covers 14 residues. The V and J ends lost 6 bases and 0 bases respectively, with 12 bases between them. CDR3 protein: CASSGTGSSYEQYF. The CDR3 region has the DNA TGTGCCAGCAGCGGGACGGGGAGCTCCTACGAGCAGTACTTC.

This clonotype came up a few times. This beta chain lies outside the target of a library built for alpha chains; its clone size means little. V gene TRBV28 combines with J gene TRBJ2-7, with 13 bases matching TRBD2. This CDR3 is 18 amino acids long. Germline V gene data show CDR1 as MDHEN and CDR2 as SYDVKM. Trimming at V came to 1 base and at J to 5 bases, leaving 11 bases not matched to a gene. CDR3 residues: CASSLFTGTSGTRDEQYF. The CDR3 DNA reads TGTGCCAGCAGTTTATTTACCGGGACTAGCGGGACGCGGGACGAGCAGTACTTC.

Concerning this clonotype: As an off-target read in a library built for alpha chains, this beta chain has a frequency of little significance. The chain joins TRBV7-3 to TRBJ2-2; D is possibly TRBD2 (6 bases). V was cut by 2 bases and J by 3 bases, with 16 bases left in between. CDR3 size: 17 residues. Germline V gives CDR1 SGHTA, CDR2 FQGTGA. The CDR3 nucleotides are TGTGCCAGCAGCTTAGCCTCTAGTAGCGGCCACACCGGGGAGCTGTTTTTT. The encoded protein is CASSLASSSGHTGELFF.

This clonotype was seen a few times. This beta chain is a stray sequence in a library constructed for alpha chains; its clone size is not meaningful. The chain employs TRBV2 and TRBJ2-3; 7 bases are a match to TRBD2. The CDR3 contains 13 residues. V shed 5 bases and J 2 bases; nucleotides not matched to a gene: 1. Germline CDR1 and CDR2: SNHLY and FYNNEI. CDR3 DNA: TGTGCCAGCAGTCGGGACTACACAGATACGCAGTATTTT. This encodes CASSRDYTDTQYF. The full variable domain, rest sourced from reference TRBV2 and TRBJ2-3, is EPEVTQTPSHQVTQMGQEVILRCVPISNHLYFYWYRQILGQKVEFLVSFYNNEISEKSEIFDDQFSVERPDGSNFTLKIRSTKLEDSAMYFCASSRDYTDTQYFGPGTRLTVL.

This clonotype occurred a few times. Because the library targeted alpha chains, this beta chain is an off-target read whose size means little. The V call is TRBV9, the J call TRBJ2-4; no firm D call. Trimming took 2 bases from V and 0 from J, leaving 6 bases between them. This CDR3 is built from 14 residues. Germline V gene lookup returns CDR1 SGDLS and CDR2 YYNGEE. Written as DNA, the CDR3 is TGTGCCAGCAGCGTGCGGCTAGCCAAAAACATTCAGTACTTC. Translated, it gives CASSVRLAKNIQYF.

About this clonotype itself: Because the library targeted alpha chains, this beta chain is an off-target read whose size means little. The chain links TRBV11-2 to TRBJ2-1, with 11 bases lining up with TRBD2. The V gene's germline CDR1 is SGHAT and CDR2 FQNNGV. The CDR3 has 15 amino acids. Trimming took 6 bases from V and 5 from J; bases not matched to a gene: 6. The CDR3 DNA reads TGTGCCAGCAGTAACCGACTAGCGGGGAACAATGAGCAGTTCTTC. Translated: CASSNRLAGNNEQFF. The whole variable domain, remainder taken from reference TRBV11-2 and TRBJ2-1, is EAGVAQSPRYKIIEKRQSVAFWCNPISGHATLYWYQQILGQGPKLLIQFQNNGVVDDSQLPKDRFSAERLKGVDSTLKIQPAKLEDSAVYLCASSNRLAGNNEQFFGPGTRLTVL.

This clonotype came up a few times. The library was prepared for alpha chains; this beta chain is a stray read, so its frequency means little. CDR3 loop: CASRTDNTDTQYF. The DNA of the CDR3 is TGTGCCAGCAGGACAGACAACACAGATACGCAGTATTTT. This chain uses TRBV2 with TRBJ2-3; possible D gene TRBD1, 5 bases. The CDR3 is made up of 13 amino acids. Deletions cut 6 bases from V and 2 bases from J, with 9 bases between. Germline CDR1 and CDR2: SNHLY and FYNNEI.

This clonotype is large in the sample. The library was designed around alpha chains, so this beta chain is a stray read whose abundance carries little weight. The CDR3 here is CASSLTRRRAGADEQFF. As DNA, the CDR3 is TGTGCCAGCAGCTTAACACGCAGGCGAGCGGGAGCGGATGAGCAGTTCTTC. This chain connects TRBV11-2 to TRBJ2-1; 8 bases align to TRBD2. CDR3 size: 17 residues. The germline gives CDR1 SGHAT, CDR2 FQNNGV. J gave up 8 bases and V 2 bases, and 14 bases lay outside the gene matches. Combining the CDR3 with reference TRBV11-2 and TRBJ2-1 gives the whole variable domain EAGVAQSPRYKIIEKRQSVAFWCNPISGHATLYWYQQILGQGPKLLIQFQNNGVVDDSQLPKDRFSAERLKGVDSTLKIQPAKLEDSAVYLCASSLTRRRAGADEQFFGPGTRLTVL.

On this clonotype itself: A library made for alpha chains picked up this beta chain off target, so its size means little. The gene calls are TRBV7-8 and TRBJ2-5, with TRBD1 identical over 10 bases. CDR1 and CDR2 from the germline V gene are SGHVS and FQNEAQ. The V and J ends lost 6 bases and 4 bases, in that order; junction bases with no gene match: 11. The length of the CDR3 is 16 residues. CDR3 coding DNA: TGTGCCAGCAGGGAAAGTAGGGGACAGGGGCGAGAGACCCAGTACTTC. This codes for CASRESRGQGRETQYF.

To note about this clonotype: Since the library was made to target alpha chains, this beta chain is a stray read and its abundance is not meaningful. V usage is TRBV7-9 and J usage is TRBJ2-7, with no clear D. Germline V gene lookup returns CDR1 SEHNR and CDR2 FQNEAQ (reference sequence). The length of the CDR3 is 14 residues. Trimming took off 4 bases at V and 1 base at J, with 11 bases between the two ends. The CDR3 coding sequence is TGTGCCAGCAGCTCAGTCCGTGGGTCCTACGAGCAGTACTTC. Translation gives CASSSVRGSYEQYF. Filled out from reference TRBV7-9 and TRBJ2-7, the complete variable domain reads DTGVSQNPRHKITKRGQNVTFRCDPISEHNRLYWYRQTLGQGPEFLTYFQNEAQLEKSRLLSDRFSAERPKGSFSTLEIQRTEQGDSAMYLCASSSVRGSYEQYFGPGTRLTVT.

This clonotype has a single count. A library prepared for alpha chains yielded this beta chain as an off-target read; its size is of little meaning. The chain carries TRBV2 and TRBJ2-1, with D perhaps matching TRBD1 (5 bases). The CDR3 consists of 17 residues. Germline lookup yields CDR1 SNHLY and CDR2 FYNNEI. Trimming pared 4 bases from V and 3 bases from J, leaving 19 bases between. This CDR3 is CASSVGLGQGFYNEQFF. The CDR3, as DNA: TGTGCCAGCAGTGTAGGGTTAGGCCAGGGCTTCTACAATGAGCAGTTCTTC.

Remarks on this clonotype: This beta chain is a stray read from a library made for alpha chains; its abundance is not meaningful. This chain joins TRBV7-2 and TRBJ2-5; 9 bases agree with TRBD2. This CDR3 has 14 amino acids. V dropped 3 bases and J dropped 5; count of bases not matched to a gene: 4. CDR1 and CDR2 (germline): SGHTA, FQGNSA. The CDR3 DNA follows: TGTGCCAGCAGCTTTAGCGGGAGTGGGGAGACCCAGTACTTC. Translating it yields CASSFSGSGETQYF.

This clonotype is large. Being off target in a library aimed at alpha chains, this beta chain has a size of little meaning. The chain uses TRBV12-3 or TRBV12-4 and TRBJ2-2, with D possibly being TRBD1 or TRBD2 (5 bases each). The CDR3 consists of 14 residues. With 3 bases removed from V and 6 bases from J, the gap between germline ends came to 11 bases. This CDR3 reads CASSFSGTPGELFF. In DNA form, the CDR3 reads TGTGCCAGCAGTTTCTCCGGGACCCCCGGGGAGCTGTTTTTT.

By share of the sample, this clonotype is large. For a library built for alpha chains, this beta chain is a stray read; little rests on its size. The rearrangement links TRBV5-1 to TRBJ2-2, with D perhaps TRBD1 (5 bases). Per germline, CDR1 SGHRS and CDR2 YFSETQ. The CDR3 has 14 amino acids. V was shortened by 4 bases and J by 7 bases, with 14 bases between the two germline ends. CDR3: CASSMDTEGGELFF. The CDR3 DNA follows: TGCGCCAGCAGCATGGACACCGAAGGCGGGGAGCTGTTTTTT.